These 28 T cell receptor beta chains share one sample of origin, sequenced in a study of blood T cell repertoires in COVID-19 (dated by TCRdb to about 2020). Library preparation was by the immunoSEQ multiplex PCR assay. TCRdb carries this immuneACCESS record with in-frame sequences only. Its versions omit some clonotypes, under half of them owing to an unresolved V gene in the studies checked, with the rest unexplained. Recorded for this sample are over 300,000 clones; 87% of them occurred a single time. The ten top clones hold approximately 5.4% of the sample. The sample consisted of PBMCs or T cells enriched from blood (not recorded which). These receptors all stem from a woman aged 30 to 39 who had recovered from COVID-19.

V is TRBV15 and J is TRBJ1-6; D is perhaps TRBD1 (6 bases). Per germline, CDR1 LNHNV and CDR2 YYDKDF (reference sequence). The CDR3 is 19 amino acids. The V gene lost 4 bases and the J gene lost 0 bases, with 19 bases spanning the gap. CDR3 amino acids: CATSTSYNRASSYNSPLHF. The CDR3 bases are TGTGCCACCAGCACGAGTTACAACAGGGCGAGCTCCTATAATTCACCCCTCCACTTT.

The chain carries TRBV15 and TRBJ2-3, with unresolved D. The CDR3 contains 17 residues. With 5 bases removed from V and 0 bases from J, the gap between germline ends came to 18 bases. The germline V gene has CDR1 LNHNV and CDR2 YYDKDF (reference sequence). The CDR3 loop is CATSAWQPTASTDTQYF. The CDR3 nucleotides are TGTGCCACCAGCGCCTGGCAACCCACCGCTAGCACAGATACGCAGTATTTT.

This chain connects TRBV4-1 to TRBJ1-1; D might be TRBD1 (6 bases). V was shortened by 6 bases and J by 3 bases, with 17 bases between the two germline ends. The CDR3 extends over 15 amino acids. Germline CDR1 is MGHRA and CDR2 is YSYEKL. The CDR3 spells CASREQGAGDTEAFF. The CDR3 DNA reads TGCGCCAGCAGGGAACAGGGCGCGGGGGACACTGAAGCTTTCTTT.

This chain links TRBV29-1 with TRBJ2-7, with 7 positions matching TRBD1. The germline V gene encodes CDR1 SQVTM and CDR2 ANQGSEA. V shed 7 bases, J shed 7 bases, and the junction held 7 bases outside the gene matches. The CDR3 is made up of 11 amino acids. DNA of the CDR3: TGCAGCGCGGGGACAGTCTGGGAGCAGTACTTC. Translated, it gives CSAGTVWEQYF.

The chain carries TRBV6-1 and TRBJ2-5; D is perhaps TRBD1 (5 bases). The CDR3 length is 13 residues. CDR1 and CDR2 from the germline V gene are MNHNS and SASEGT. Trimming shortened V by 2 bases and J by 2 bases, and 6 bases separated the two germline ends. The CDR3 nucleotides read TGTGCCAGCAGTGAACAGGGTCAAGAGACCCAGTACTTC. It translates to CASSEQGQETQYF.

This clone was found many times. Additional DNA sequences in this sample encode the identical CDR3. The gene calls are TRBV6-5 and TRBJ2-3; the match to TRBD1 covers 10 bases. Germline trimming cut 2 bases from V and 2 bases from J; bases unmatched to any gene: 1. The germline CDR1 and CDR2 sequences are MNHEY and SVGAGI. This CDR3 is built from 15 residues. As DNA, the CDR3 is TGTGCCAGCAGTTACGGGACAGGGGACACAGATACGCAGTATTTT. Translating gives CASSYGTGDTDTQYF.

The gene calls are TRBV9 and TRBJ2-1; 7 nucleotides align to TRBD1. CDR1 and CDR2 from the germline V gene are SGDLS and YYNGEE. The CDR3 runs to 13 residues. V lost 3 bases and J lost 9; bases outside the gene matches: 6. CDR3 loop: CASSGPRTGEQFF. The CDR3 DNA reads TGTGCCAGCAGCGGACCCAGGACAGGTGAGCAGTTCTTC.

This chain connects TRBV4-2 to TRBJ1-4; 10 bases match TRBD1. Germline V gives CDR1 LGHNA, CDR2 YNFKEQ. V was pared by 0 bases and J by 4 bases, with 2 bases of the junction left unmatched. There are 16 residues in the CDR3. The CDR3 reads CASSQDGTGVNEKLFF. CDR3 nucleotide sequence: TGTGCCAGCAGCCAAGATGGGACAGGGGTTAATGAAAAACTGTTTTTT.

This rearrangement joins TRBV6-1 to TRBJ2-1, with 12 bases identical to TRBD2. Germline V gives CDR1 MNHNS, CDR2 SASEGT. CDR3 size: 17 residues. V was pared by 3 bases and J by 7 bases, with 10 bases of the junction left unmatched. The chain's CDR3 is CASSDLLAGGPRNEQFF. The CDR3 nucleotides are TGTGCCAGCAGTGACCTCCTAGCGGGGGGGCCTCGGAATGAGCAGTTCTTC.

The V gene is TRBV2, the J gene TRBJ1-2; TRBD1 might be the D (6 bases). The V end was cut by 7 bases, the J end by 4 bases, with 13 bases between. Germline V gene sequence: CDR1 SNHLY, CDR2 FYNNEI. This CDR3 has 13 residues. CDR3 residues: CASTRGPTYGYTF. The CDR3 coding sequence is TGTGCCAGCACCAGGGGCCCTACCTATGGCTACACCTTC. Full variable domain (outside the CDR3, taken from reference TRBV2 and TRBJ1-2): EPEVTQTPSHQVTQMGQEVILRCVPISNHLYFYWYRQILGQKVEFLVSFYNNEISEKSEIFDDQFSVERPDGSNFTLKIRSTKLEDSAMYFCASTRGPTYGYTFGSGTRLTVV.

The V and J genes are TRBV4-1 and TRBJ1-2; 9 bases are a match to TRBD1. The CDR3 totals 13 residues. The germline V gene has CDR1 MGHRA and CDR2 YSYEKL. Germline trimming cut 6 bases from V and 3 bases from J; bases unmatched to any gene: 2. The CDR3 region has the DNA TGCGCCAGCAGTAGGACAGGGGACTATGGCTACACCTTC. Its protein is CASSRTGDYGYTF.

In its sample, this clone was seen once. Here the CDR3 reads CATRQGQNIQYF. DNA for the CDR3: TGTGCCACGAGACAGGGCCAAAACATTCAGTACTTC. The chain is built from TRBV12-3 or TRBV12-4 and TRBJ2-4; 7 bases are a match to TRBD1. The ends lost 10 bases at V and 5 bases at J; junction bases unmatched: 5. The CDR3 totals 12 residues.

V and J are TRBV30 and TRBJ2-1, with D uncertain. The V gene lost 0 bases and the J gene lost 7 bases, with 16 bases spanning the gap. The CDR3 sequence is 15 residues long. Germline CDR1 is GTSNPN and CDR2 is SVGIG (reference sequence). CDR3: CAWSVWRGRLNEQFF. The CDR3, as DNA: TGTGCCTGGAGTGTATGGCGTGGGCGTTTGAATGAGCAGTTCTTC.

This chain links TRBV7-3 with TRBJ2-3; TRBD1 is a possible D gene (5 bases). With 5 bases removed from V and 1 base from J, the gap between germline ends came to 13 bases. Germline CDR1 and CDR2: SGHTA and FQGTGA. The CDR3 covers 15 residues. DNA of the CDR3: TGTGCCAGCAGCGCCACAGGTCTACGCACAGATACGCAGTATTTT. This encodes CASSATGLRTDTQYF.

The V call is TRBV5-1, the J call TRBJ1-1; D is uncertain. This CDR3 contains 14 residues. Germline CDR1 is SGHRS and CDR2 is YFSETQ. V was pared by 2 bases and J by 10 bases, with 18 bases between. The chain's CDR3 is CASSFGQNPFVAFF. In nucleotides, the CDR3 is TGCGCCAGCAGCTTTGGGCAAAACCCTTTCGTAGCTTTCTTT.

This clone was seen only once. The rearrangement joins TRBV11-2 to TRBJ1-2; TRBD1 agrees at 10 bases. The CDR3 runs to 17 residues. The germline V gene encodes CDR1 SGHAT and CDR2 FQNNGV. J lost 8 bases, V lost 3 bases, and 15 bases had no gene match. CDR3 region: CASSLGDRGGSVNGYTF. The CDR3 DNA follows: TGTGCCAGCAGCTTGGGGGACAGGGGAGGGTCTGTCAACGGCTACACCTTC.

Note on this clone: One junction end disagrees with the germline gene, perhaps due to a read error. This chain joins TRBV7-2 and TRBJ1-6; no reliable D call. There are 17 residues in the CDR3. Germline lookup yields CDR1 SGHTA and CDR2 FQGNSA. The CDR3 reads CASSLGRDSGYSSPLHF. The CDR3 region has the DNA TGTGCCAGCAGCTTAGGGCGTGACTCGGGGTATAGTTCACCCCTCCACTTT.

V is TRBV2 and J is TRBJ1-1; D is unresolved. Germline CDR1 and CDR2: SNHLY and FYNNEI. The CDR3 is 13 residues long. The V end was cut by 4 bases, the J end by 0 bases, with 6 bases between. CDR3 DNA: TGTGCCAGCAGTGGAACAGTGAACACTGAAGCTTTCTTT. Amino acids: CASSGTVNTEAFF.

The rearrangement links TRBV2 to TRBJ1-1; maybe TRBD1 (6 bases). V lost 10 bases, J lost 2 bases, and 17 bases lay in between. The CDR3 is 14 residues long. Germline CDR1 reads SNHLY; CDR2 reads FYNNEI. The CDR3 is CATRSRGENTEAFF. The CDR3 bases are TGTGCCACCAGGTCCAGGGGCGAAAACACTGAAGCTTTCTTT.

The gene calls are TRBV19 and TRBJ1-1; D remains ambiguous. Trimming shortened V by 6 bases and J by 0 bases, and 11 bases separated the two germline ends. The CDR3 is made up of 14 amino acids. Germline V gene sequence: CDR1 LNHDA, CDR2 SQIVND (reference sequence). The CDR3 region has the DNA TGTGCCAGTAGGCGAGGAGAGATGAACACTGAAGCTTTCTTT. Translation gives CASRRGEMNTEAFF. Filled out from reference TRBV19 and TRBJ1-1, the complete variable domain reads DGGITQSPKYLFRKEGQNVTLSCEQNLNHDAMYWYRQDPGQGLRLIYYSQIVNDFQKGDIAEGYSVSREKKESFPLTVTSAQKNPTAFYLCASRRGEMNTEAFFGQGTRLTVV.

The V call is TRBV5-1, the J call TRBJ1-1; 7 bases fit TRBD1. Losses at the gene ends were 0 bases for V and 6 bases for J; bases not matched to a gene: 2. CDR1 and CDR2 (germline): SGHRS, YFSETQ. The CDR3 sequence is 13 residues long. CDR3 coding DNA: TGCGCCAGCAGCTTGGTAGGACAGGCTGAAGCTTTCTTT. It codes for CASSLVGQAEAFF.

V usage is TRBV7-9 and J usage is TRBJ2-7; 10 positions match TRBD1. Germline trimming cut 1 base from V and 3 bases from J; bases unmatched to any gene: 6. The CDR3 loop spans 16 amino acids. The V gene's germline CDR1 is SEHNR and CDR2 FQNEAQ (reference sequence). The CDR3 DNA reads TGTGCCAGCAGCTTAGATCATGGACAGGGGGACTACGAGCAGTACTTC. Translating gives CASSLDHGQGDYEQYF. Using reference TRBV7-9 and TRBJ2-7 for the parts outside the CDR3, the full variable domain is DTGVSQNPRHKITKRGQNVTFRCDPISEHNRLYWYRQTLGQGPEFLTYFQNEAQLEKSRLLSDRFSAERPKGSFSTLEIQRTEQGDSAMYLCASSLDHGQGDYEQYFGPGTRLTVT.

CDR3 residues: CATSREGAGAPQETQYF. The CDR3 nucleotides read TGTGCCACCAGCAGAGAGGGGGCAGGGGCGCCGCAAGAGACCCAGTACTTC. This chain links TRBV15 with TRBJ2-5; a weak D match, TRBD1 (6 bases). The V end lost 0 bases, the J end lost 2 bases, and 16 bases lay between the germline ends. The germline V gene encodes CDR1 LNHNV and CDR2 YYDKDF (reference sequence). This CDR3 region has 17 residues.

V and J are TRBV9 and TRBJ2-5, with TRBD2 matching 8 bases. The germline CDR1 and CDR2 sequences are SGDLS and YYNGEE. There are 15 residues in the CDR3. J was trimmed by 4 bases and V by 3 bases; bases with no gene match: 8. The DNA of the CDR3 is TGTGCCAGCAGCGCCGACTCGGGGGGGCTAGAGACCCAGTACTTC. It is translated as CASSADSGGLETQYF.

The chain employs TRBV19 and TRBJ2-7, with D possibly being TRBD1 (6 bases). Germline CDR1 LNHDA, CDR2 SQIVND (reference sequence). The length of the CDR3 is 13 residues. V lost 3 bases to trimming and J lost 2 bases, with 8 bases between them. The CDR3 is CASSIRGTYEQYF. CDR3 bases: TGTGCCAGTAGTATCAGGGGAACCTACGAGCAGTACTTC.

This chain connects TRBV7-3 to TRBJ1-6; D not certain. The CDR3 covers 14 residues. Germline lookup yields CDR1 SGHTA and CDR2 FQGTGA. With 0 bases removed from V and 9 bases from J, the gap between germline ends came to 9 bases. The DNA of the CDR3 is TGTGCCAGCAGCTTAACTGTGGCTTCTTCACCCCTCCACTTT. This translates into CASSLTVASSPLHF.

The rearrangement joins TRBV6-4 to TRBJ1-6, with D uncertain. The CDR3 covers 15 residues. V lost 5 bases and J lost 0, with 8 bases in between. Germline V CDR1 and CDR2: MRHNA, SNTAGT. The CDR3 protein is CASSPGSSYNSPLHF. DNA of the CDR3: TGTGCCAGCAGTCCCGGTAGCTCCTATAATTCACCCCTCCACTTT.

The chain joins TRBV7-6 to TRBJ2-5; no firm D call. V was trimmed by 0 bases and J by 2 bases, leaving 10 bases between them. CDR3 length: 15 amino acids. Germline V gene data show CDR1 as SGHVS and CDR2 as FNYEAQ. The CDR3 here is CASSLAGQLQETQYF. The CDR3 DNA sequence: TGTGCCAGCAGCTTAGCGGGCCAGTTACAAGAGACCCAGTACTTC.